The 20 T cell receptor beta chains listed next were all sequenced from one sample in a study of cytomegalovirus exposure and HLA in healthy donors. Use of 60 Vbeta and 13 Jbeta primers characterized the PCR. Measured with immunoSEQ multiplex PCR; TCRdb has only the in-frame clones, and not every one. The profile shows over 150,000 clones, roughly 80% of them singletons. Sequenced sample: PBMCs. These receptors originate from a young man in good health and CMV-seropositive.

The chain joins TRBV5-4 to TRBJ2-1; 9 bases are a match to TRBD2. This CDR3 is 16 amino acids long. The V gene end was trimmed by 4 bases and the J gene end by 2 bases; junction bases not matched to a gene: 7. Looked up from germline, CDR1 is SGHNT and CDR2 is YYREEE (reference sequence). CDR3 amino acids: CASSPGLAKTYNEQFF. The CDR3 DNA follows: TGTGCCAGCAGCCCTGGACTAGCGAAAACCTACAATGAGCAGTTCTTC.

Here the CDR3 DNA reads TGTGCCAGCAGCCCTGGGCAGGGGGCCAGGGAGCAGTACTTC. Its translation: CASSPGQGAREQYF. V usage is TRBV11-2 and J usage is TRBJ2-7; 8 bases fit TRBD1. Germline V CDR1 and CDR2: SGHAT, FQNNGV. The length of the CDR3 is 14 residues. Trimming removed 5 bases from V and 7 bases from J; junction bases left unmatched: 10.

This rearrangement joins TRBV7-9 to TRBJ1-1; D call uncertain. There are 13 residues in the CDR3. The V end lost 0 bases, the J end lost 3 bases, and 5 bases lay between the germline ends. Per germline, CDR1 SEHNR and CDR2 FQNEAQ (reference sequence). CDR3 protein: CASSLAGDTEAFF. The CDR3 DNA reads TGTGCCAGCAGCTTAGCCGGTGACACTGAAGCTTTCTTT.

The CDR3 DNA is TGTGCCAGCAGTGCCAGACAGGCTGCCACCGGGGAGCTGTTTTTT. Translating it yields CASSARQAATGELFF. The gene calls are TRBV2 and TRBJ2-2; the D gene is possibly TRBD1 (6 bases). The CDR3 is 15 amino acids. Per germline, CDR1 SNHLY and CDR2 FYNNEI. The V end lost 4 bases, the J end lost 4 bases, and 13 bases lay between the germline ends. Full variable domain (outside the CDR3, taken from reference TRBV2 and TRBJ2-2): EPEVTQTPSHQVTQMGQEVILRCVPISNHLYFYWYRQILGQKVEFLVSFYNNEISEKSEIFDDQFSVERPDGSNFTLKIRSTKLEDSAMYFCASSARQAATGELFFGEGSRLTVL.

V usage is TRBV6-4 and J usage is TRBJ2-3; 9 positions agree with TRBD2. The J segment lost 0 bases and the V segment lost 4 bases, leaving 5 bases of the junction unmatched. This CDR3 has 16 residues. Germline-derived CDR1 and CDR2 are MRHNA and SNTAGT. CDR3 in DNA: TGTGCCAGCAGTGCCTTAGCGGGGGTTAGCACAGATACGCAGTATTTT. Protein: CASSALAGVSTDTQYF.

The rearrangement joins TRBV25-1 to TRBJ2-7; 9 bases map to TRBD2. Germline values: CDR1 MGHDK, CDR2 SYGVNS. V lost 4 bases, J lost 6 bases, and 4 bases stayed unmatched. The CDR3 is 13 residues long. The CDR3 DNA is TGTGCCAGCAGTGTGGCGGGGGGGCGCGAGCAGTACTTC. This codes for CASSVAGGREQYF.

This chain connects TRBV9 to TRBJ1-4; 7 bases align to TRBD1. Germline values: CDR1 SGDLS, CDR2 YYNGEE. V gave up 0 bases and J gave up 10 bases; unmatched junction bases: 6. The CDR3 is made up of 14 amino acids. The CDR3 coding sequence is TGTGCCAGCAGCGTAGGTTCAGGACAGGCAAAACTGTTTTTT. Its translation is CASSVGSGQAKLFF.

The V call is TRBV5-1, the J call TRBJ2-4; TRBD1 might be the D (6 bases). V lost 0 bases to trimming and J lost 8 bases, with 9 bases between them. In germline, CDR1 is SGHRS, CDR2 YFSETQ. The CDR3 is made up of 13 amino acids. This chain's CDR3 is CASSLGGLDIQYF. DNA of the CDR3: TGCGCCAGCAGCTTGGGGGGGCTTGACATTCAGTACTTC.

This rearrangement joins TRBV29-1 to TRBJ1-6; possible D gene TRBD1, 5 bases. Trimming removed 2 bases from V and 1 base from J, with 12 bases in between. Germline V gene sequence: CDR1 SQVTM, CDR2 ANQGSEA. The CDR3 contains 16 residues. The chain's CDR3 is CSVEYGGGSYNSPLHF. In DNA form, the CDR3 reads TGCAGCGTTGAATACGGGGGAGGGTCCTATAATTCACCCCTCCACTTT.

J is TRBJ2-7 and V is TRBV7-6, with D maybe TRBD1 (6 bases). The germline CDR1 and CDR2 sequences are SGHVS and FNYEAQ. The length of the CDR3 is 14 residues. Trimming took off 5 bases at V and 2 bases at J, with 13 bases between the two ends. CDR3 protein: CASSRTEDTYEQYF. The CDR3 region has the DNA TGTGCCAGCAGCAGGACAGAGGATACCTACGAGCAGTACTTC.

The chain recombines TRBV6-1 with TRBJ2-7, with 7 bases that match TRBD1. The CDR3 totals 14 residues. Germline assignment: CDR1 MNHNS and CDR2 SASEGT. Trimming removed 4 bases from V and 7 bases from J; junction bases left unmatched: 10. The CDR3 DNA is TGTGCCAGCAGTGTCCAGACCCGGGACAGAGAGCAGTACTTC. Protein: CASSVQTRDREQYF.

CDR3 sequence reads: CASIQFRGNTEAFF. The DNA of the CDR3 is TGTGCCAGCATACAATTCAGGGGAAACACTGAAGCTTTCTTT. The rearrangement uses TRBV6-5 and TRBJ1-1; tentative D call: TRBD1 (6 bases). The CDR3 covers 14 residues. Germline CDR1 is MNHEY and CDR2 is SVGAGI. The ends were cut back, 7 bases at V and 2 bases at J, with 14 bases in the middle.

The V call is TRBV13, the J call TRBJ1-6; possibly TRBD1 for D (6 bases). V was clipped by 5 bases and J by 3 bases, with 11 bases between them. The CDR3 extends over 15 amino acids. Per germline, CDR1 PRHDT and CDR2 FYEKMQ (reference sequence). CDR3 loop: CASSTYRDYNSPLHF. The CDR3 DNA sequence: TGTGCCAGCAGCACTTACAGGGACTATAATTCACCCCTCCACTTT.

The V gene is TRBV5-1, the J gene TRBJ1-4; possible D gene TRBD1, 6 bases. Germline values: CDR1 SGHRS, CDR2 YFSETQ. Trimming shortened V by 3 bases and J by 2 bases, and 11 bases separated the two germline ends. The CDR3 is made up of 15 amino acids. CDR3 amino acids: CASSSQGQTNEKLFF. The CDR3 DNA is TGCGCCAGCAGCTCACAGGGTCAGACTAATGAAAAACTGTTTTTT.

Worth noting for this clone: The sample contains more than one DNA sequence encoding this CDR3. The rearrangement links TRBV30 to TRBJ1-6; D gene uncertain. CDR1 is GTSNPN and CDR2 is SVGIG in the germline V gene (reference sequence). Trimming took off 4 bases at V and 7 bases at J, with 14 bases between the two ends. The CDR3 length is 14 residues. CDR3 in DNA: TGTGCCTGGAAGCCTGGGAGGATGAATTCACCCCTCCACTTT. This translates into CAWKPGRMNSPLHF.

This clone turned up a few times. The V and J genes are TRBV10-3 and TRBJ1-2, with TRBD1 matching 7 bases. CDR1 and CDR2 (germline): ENHRY, SYGVKD. Trimming cost V 10 bases and J 4 bases; bases outside gene matches: 6. The CDR3 spans 12 residues. The CDR3 DNA reads as TGTGCCACCACGGGGACAGTCTATGGCTACACCTTC. Protein product: CATTGTVYGYTF.

This clone was seen a handful of times. The V and J genes are TRBV2 and TRBJ2-7; TRBD2 matches at 11 bases. In germline, CDR1 is SNHLY, CDR2 FYNNEI. The V gene end was trimmed by 4 bases and the J gene end by 5 bases; junction bases not matched to a gene: 13. This CDR3 comprises 17 residues. This CDR3 is CASSVEASGGLSDEQYF. Written as DNA, the CDR3 is TGTGCCAGCAGTGTAGAGGCTAGCGGGGGGCTGTCGGACGAGCAGTACTTC.

The genes are TRBV28 and TRBJ2-3; TRBD2 aligns across 7 bases. Trimming at V came to 6 bases and at J to 2 bases, leaving 11 bases not matched to a gene. The germline V gene encodes CDR1 MDHEN and CDR2 SYDVKM. The CDR3 length is 16 residues. CDR3 region: CASSPSGGGATDTQYF. The CDR3 DNA reads as TGTGCCAGCAGCCCTAGTGGCGGGGGAGCCACAGATACGCAGTATTTT.

V gene TRBV9 combines with J gene TRBJ2-5; 7 bases map to TRBD2. In germline, CDR1 is SGDLS, CDR2 YYNGEE. The CDR3 extends over 15 amino acids. V shed 2 bases, J shed 3 bases, and the junction held 7 bases outside the gene matches. CDR3 DNA: TGTGCCAGCAGCGTTTGGGCGGGGGAGGAAGAGACCCAGTACTTC. This sequence encodes CASSVWAGEEETQYF. The full variable domain, with the rest looked up from reference TRBV9 and TRBJ2-5, is DSGVTQTPKHLITATGQRVTLRCSPRSGDLSVYWYQQSLDQGLQFLIQYYNGEERAKGNILERFSAQQFPDLHSELNLSSLELGDSALYFCASSVWAGEEETQYFGPGTRLLVL.

This clone was seen just once. The same CDR3 is also encoded by other DNA sequences in this sample. This sequence joins TRBV5-1 and TRBJ1-1; 10 bases agree with TRBD1. CDR1 SGHRS and CDR2 YFSETQ come from the germline V gene. This CDR3 has 14 amino acids. The J segment lost 4 bases and the V segment lost 4 bases, leaving 4 bases of the junction unmatched. DNA for the CDR3: TGCGCCAGCAGCCCCGGACAGGGGGGCACTGAAGCTTTCTTT. This translates into CASSPGQGGTEAFF. Supplemented by reference TRBV5-1 and TRBJ1-1, the full variable domain reads KAGVTQTPRYLIKTRGQQVTLSCSPISGHRSVSWYQQTPGQGLQFLFEYFSETQRNKGNFPGRFSGRQFSNSRSEMNVSTLELGDSALYLCASSPGQGGTEAFFGQGTRLTVV.